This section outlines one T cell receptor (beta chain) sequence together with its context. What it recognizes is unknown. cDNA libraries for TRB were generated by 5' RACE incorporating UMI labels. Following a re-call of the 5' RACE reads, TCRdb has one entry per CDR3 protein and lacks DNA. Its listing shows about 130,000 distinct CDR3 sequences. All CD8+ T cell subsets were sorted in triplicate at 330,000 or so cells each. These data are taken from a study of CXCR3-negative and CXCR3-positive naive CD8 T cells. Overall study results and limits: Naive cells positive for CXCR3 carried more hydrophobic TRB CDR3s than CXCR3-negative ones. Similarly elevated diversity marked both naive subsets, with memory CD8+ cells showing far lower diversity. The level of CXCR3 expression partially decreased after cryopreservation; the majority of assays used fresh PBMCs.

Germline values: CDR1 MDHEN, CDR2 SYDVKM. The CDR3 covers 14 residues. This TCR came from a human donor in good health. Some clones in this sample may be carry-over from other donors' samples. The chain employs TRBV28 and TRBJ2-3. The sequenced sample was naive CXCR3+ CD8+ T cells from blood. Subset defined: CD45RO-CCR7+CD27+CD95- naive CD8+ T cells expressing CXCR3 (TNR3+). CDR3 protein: CASTPVPSTDTQYF.